What follows are 7 T cell receptor beta chains derived from one specimen sequenced in a study of shared clonotypes between healthy human individuals. Using immunoSEQ multiplex PCR, the repertoire was profiled, and TCRdb retains in-frame clones only, with some absent. In the table there are about 600,000 clones, about 98% of which are singletons. Selected positively for CCR7 and CD45RO-negative, naive CD8 cells excluded terminally differentiated effector memory CD45RA+ cells. Sequencing input: naive CD8+ T cells sorted from blood. The receptors were gathered from a man under 40 in good health.

V usage is TRBV5-1 and J usage is TRBJ2-7; perhaps TRBD1 as D (5 bases). From germline, CDR1 is SGHRS and CDR2 YFSETQ. V was shortened by 0 bases and J by 0 bases, with 16 bases between the two germline ends. The CDR3 length is 17 residues. CDR3 residues: CASSLAGAVRSSYEQYF. Here the CDR3 DNA reads TGCGCCAGCAGCTTGGCTGGGGCGGTACGGAGCTCCTACGAGCAGTACTTC.

The chain couples TRBV11-3 to TRBJ2-3, with 11 bases identical to TRBD2. The CDR3 is 15 residues long. Trimming took 6 bases from V and 3 from J; bases not matched to a gene: 5. Looked up from germline, CDR1 is SGHNT and CDR2 is YENEEA. The CDR3 bases are TGTGCCAGCAGTTCGAGGACTAGCGGGACAGATACGCAGTATTTT. Amino acids: CASSSRTSGTDTQYF.

The V call is TRBV5-1, the J call TRBJ2-3; D possibly corresponds to TRBD2 (6 bases). V lost 4 bases and J 0 bases, leaving 15 bases between the germline ends. Germline loops: CDR1 SGHRS, CDR2 YFSETQ. The CDR3 contains 16 residues. In DNA, the CDR3 is TGCGCCAGCAGCGGGGAGACTAGAACTAGCACAGATACGCAGTATTTT. Protein: CASSGETRTSTDTQYF.

The rearrangement uses TRBV4-3 and TRBJ2-7, with a possible D match to TRBD2 (6 bases). V lost 0 bases and J lost 3, with 12 bases in between. CDR1 is LGHNA and CDR2 is YSLEER in the germline V gene. The CDR3 has 15 amino acids. The CDR3 DNA reads as TGCGCCAGCAGCCAAGAGCGGGGACCCATCTACGAGCAGTACTTC. Residues: CASSQERGPIYEQYF.

This sequence joins TRBV5-1 and TRBJ2-5; 8 bases line up with TRBD2. The CDR3 is made up of 18 amino acids. The V and J ends lost 2 bases and 0 bases, in that order; junction bases with no gene match: 12. Germline V gene data show CDR1 as SGHRS and CDR2 as YFSETQ. The DNA of the CDR3 is TGCGCCAGCAGCTTCACCCTTAGCGGGGTCCGGTACCAAGAGACCCAGTACTTC. It codes for CASSFTLSGVRYQETQYF.

J is TRBJ1-4 and V is TRBV27, with no clear D. This CDR3 is built from 15 residues. V lost 6 bases and J lost 5, with 16 bases in between. CDR1 is MNHEY, CDR2 SMNVEV, per germline (reference sequence). CDR3 amino acids: CASRTMQKQNEKLFF. CDR3 bases: TGTGCCAGCAGAACCATGCAAAAACAAAATGAAAAACTGTTTTTT.

As DNA, the CDR3 is TGTGCCAGCAGCCTAAGATCAGACGGGGCTGAAGCTTTCTTT. This encodes CASSLRSDGAEAFF. The rearrangement links TRBV6-5 to TRBJ1-1; no reliable D call. The V and J ends lost 6 bases and 6 bases respectively, with 17 bases between them. CDR1 and CDR2 from the germline V gene are MNHEY and SVGAGI. This CDR3 has 14 residues.